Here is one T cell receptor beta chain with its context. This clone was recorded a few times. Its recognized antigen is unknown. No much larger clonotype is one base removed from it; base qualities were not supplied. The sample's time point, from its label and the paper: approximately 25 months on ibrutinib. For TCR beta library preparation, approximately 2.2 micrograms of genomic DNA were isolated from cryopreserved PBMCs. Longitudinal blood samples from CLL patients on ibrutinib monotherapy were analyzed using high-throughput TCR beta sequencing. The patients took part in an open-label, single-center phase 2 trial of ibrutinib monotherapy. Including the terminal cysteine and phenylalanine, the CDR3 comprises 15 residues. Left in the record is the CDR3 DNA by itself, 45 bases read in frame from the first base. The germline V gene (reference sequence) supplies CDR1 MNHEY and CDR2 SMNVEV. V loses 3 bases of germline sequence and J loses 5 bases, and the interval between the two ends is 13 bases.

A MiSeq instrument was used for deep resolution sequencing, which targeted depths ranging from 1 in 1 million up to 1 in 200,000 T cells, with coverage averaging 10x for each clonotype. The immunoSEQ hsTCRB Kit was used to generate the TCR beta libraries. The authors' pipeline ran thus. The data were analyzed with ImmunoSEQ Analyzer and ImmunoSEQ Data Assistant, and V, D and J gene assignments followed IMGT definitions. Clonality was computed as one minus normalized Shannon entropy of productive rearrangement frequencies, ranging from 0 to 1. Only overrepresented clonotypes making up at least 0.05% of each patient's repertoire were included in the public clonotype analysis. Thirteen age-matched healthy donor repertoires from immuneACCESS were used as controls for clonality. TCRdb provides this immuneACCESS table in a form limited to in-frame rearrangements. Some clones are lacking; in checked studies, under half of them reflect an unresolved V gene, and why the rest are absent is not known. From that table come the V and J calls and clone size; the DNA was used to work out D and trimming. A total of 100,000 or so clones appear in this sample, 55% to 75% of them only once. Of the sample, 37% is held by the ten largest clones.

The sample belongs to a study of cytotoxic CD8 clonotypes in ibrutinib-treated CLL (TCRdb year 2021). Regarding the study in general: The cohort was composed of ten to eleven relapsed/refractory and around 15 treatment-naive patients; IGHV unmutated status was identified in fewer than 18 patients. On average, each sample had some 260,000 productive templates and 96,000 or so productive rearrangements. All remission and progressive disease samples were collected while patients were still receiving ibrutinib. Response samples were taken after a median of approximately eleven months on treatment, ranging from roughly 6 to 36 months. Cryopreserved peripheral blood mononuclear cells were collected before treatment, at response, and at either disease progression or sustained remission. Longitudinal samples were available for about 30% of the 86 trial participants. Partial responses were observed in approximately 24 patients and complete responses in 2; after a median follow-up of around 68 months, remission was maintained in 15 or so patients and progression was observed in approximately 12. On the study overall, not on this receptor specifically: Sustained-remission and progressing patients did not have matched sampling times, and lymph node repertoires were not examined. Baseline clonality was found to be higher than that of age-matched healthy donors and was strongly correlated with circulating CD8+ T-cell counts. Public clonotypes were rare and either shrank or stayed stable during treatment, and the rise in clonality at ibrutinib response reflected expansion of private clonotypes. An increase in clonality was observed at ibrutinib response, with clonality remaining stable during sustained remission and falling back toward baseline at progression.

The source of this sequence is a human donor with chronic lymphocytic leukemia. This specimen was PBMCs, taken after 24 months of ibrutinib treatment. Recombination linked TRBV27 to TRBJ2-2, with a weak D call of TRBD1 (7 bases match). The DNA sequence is TGTGCCAGCAGTTTGGCCCAGGGGGGAACCGGGGAGCTGTTTTTT. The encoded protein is CASSLAQGGTGELFF.